This paragraph covers one T cell receptor beta chain sequence. This receptor's antigen is unknown. Base-call qualities are not available, and no considerably larger clone is one nucleotide away. The data belong to a study of blood T cell repertoires in COVID-19 (dated by TCRdb to 2018 to 2020). Context from the whole study: Samples covering the acute and convalescent phases of COVID-19 were provided by collaborators in the United States, Italy and Spain. The prospective study material was composed of cDNA or gDNA derived from T cells, B-cell-depleted T cells, or PBMCs. Subjects who had been exposed to COVID-19, were actively infected with it, or had recovered from it provided the deeply sampled blood TCRbeta repertoires that made up the dataset. A freely available public database, intended as a resource for researchers studying the immune response to SARS-CoV-2, is where the repertoires were released. The samples were drawn from the first 160 participants of the ongoing ImmuneRACE study and from 950 to 1,500 subjects provided by 6 global collaborators. Nearly every sample came with metadata listing a de-identified subject ID, COVID-19 status, age in years and sex. Where HLA class I and class II types were available, the types were taken from metadata supplied by the sample provider, not from assay-based typing. General study outcomes and caveats: The quantity of clinical and demographic metadata differed by source and by participant and was supplied without curation.

Samples from volunteer blood donors who had recovered from COVID-19 were contributed by a second Seattle source. Collaborating institutions collected whole blood in K2EDTA tubes following their own protocols. For TCRbeta analysis, collaborator samples were shipped as frozen whole blood, as isolated PBMCs, or as DNA extracted from either sample type. TCRbeta CDR3 regions were amplified from genomic DNA by means of the immunoSEQ Assay, a bias-controlled multiplex PCR. On the authors' methods: The number of nucleated cells in each sample was estimated by amplification of reference gene primers within the assay. To quantify the absolute abundance of each unique TCRbeta CDR3 rearrangement, sequence reads were collapsed and filtered. Productive Simpson clonality was computed per sample as the square root of Simpson's diversity index over productive rearrangements. TCRdb retrieved this table from immuneACCESS and kept in-frame rearrangements only. Not all clones are present; in checked studies, unresolved V genes account for under half, and no reason is known for the remainder. Clonal size and the V and J genes are those of that table, whereas D and trimming came from the DNA. Present in this sample are roughly 200,000 clones, approximately 87% of which were seen just once. 5.5% to 7.5% of the sample belongs to the ten largest clones.

Trimming takes 1 base from V and 0 bases from J, and the germline ends sit 9 bases apart. CDR1 and CDR2 are drawn from the germline V gene: SGHRS, YFSETQ. Spanning cysteine to phenylalanine, the CDR3 consists of 15 amino acids. The retained sequence is limited to the CDR3, 45 bases, with the frame set at the first base. The sequence was obtained from a man aged 55 to 69 who had recovered from COVID-19. Recombination joined TRBV5-1 with TRBJ2-3; a tentative D call is TRBD2 (5 bases match). Sequenced: peripheral blood. The DNA is as follows: TGCGCCAGCAGCTTGCTCGGGAAAAGCACAGATACGCAGTATTTT. It translates as CASSLLGKSTDTQYF. Beyond the CDR3, the reference TRBV5-1 and TRBJ2-3 genes provide the residues; the full variable domain reads: KAGVTQTPRYLIKTRGQQVTLSCSPISGHRSVSWYQQTPGQGLQFLFEYFSETQRNKGNFPGRFSGRQFSNSRSEMNVSTLELGDSALYLCASSLLGKSTDTQYFGPGTRLTVL.